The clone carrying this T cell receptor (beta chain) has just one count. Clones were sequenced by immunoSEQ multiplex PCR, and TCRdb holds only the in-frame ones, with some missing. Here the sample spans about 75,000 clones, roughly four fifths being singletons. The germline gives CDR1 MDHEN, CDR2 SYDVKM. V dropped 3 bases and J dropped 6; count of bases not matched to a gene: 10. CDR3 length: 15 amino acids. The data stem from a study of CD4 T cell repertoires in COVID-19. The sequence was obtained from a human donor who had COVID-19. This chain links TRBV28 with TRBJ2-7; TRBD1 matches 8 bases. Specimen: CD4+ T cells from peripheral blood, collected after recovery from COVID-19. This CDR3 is CASSFWTGRIAEQYF. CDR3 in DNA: TGTGCCAGCAGTTTCTGGACAGGGCGGATCGCCGAGCAGTACTTC. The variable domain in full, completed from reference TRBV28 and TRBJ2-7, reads DVKVTQSSRYLVKRTGEKVFLECVQDMDHENMFWYRQDPGLGLRLIYFSYDVKMKEKGDIPEGYSVSREKKERFSLILESASTNQTSMYLCASSFWTGRIAEQYFGPGTRLTVT.